This entry lists 3 T cell receptor beta chains sequenced from one sample in a study of cytomegalovirus exposure and HLA in healthy donors. The PCR contained 60 Vbeta and 13 Jbeta primers. Assay used: immunoSEQ multiplex PCR; TCRdb lists only in-frame clones, some missing. The data hold approximately 190,000 clones, with roughly 80% observed a single time. Sequenced input: PBMCs. The receptors stem from a woman aged 18-29 years in good health and CMV-seronegative.

The CDR3 spells CASSGPMNTEAFF. The CDR3 bases are TGTGCCAGCAGTGGGCCGATGAACACTGAAGCTTTCTTT. This chain uses TRBV25-1 with TRBJ1-1; D unresolved. CDR3 size: 13 residues. V lost 4 bases, J lost 0 bases, and 6 bases lay in between. CDR1 is MGHDK and CDR2 is SYGVNS in the germline V gene.

The chain joins TRBV4-2 to TRBJ1-3; the D is unclear. Trimming cost V 1 base and J 1 base, with 5 bases left between them. Germline CDR1 and CDR2: LGHNA and YNFKEQ. The CDR3 extends over 14 amino acids. CDR3 DNA sequence: TGTGCCAGCAGCCAAGGCGTGTCTGGAAACACCATATATTTT. This gives the protein CASSQGVSGNTIYF.

V gene TRBV5-1 combines with J gene TRBJ2-3; 13 nucleotides agree with TRBD2. The CDR3 runs 17 residues. The J segment lost 3 bases and the V segment lost 3 bases, leaving 7 bases of the junction unmatched. Germline V gives CDR1 SGHRS, CDR2 YFSETQ. In DNA form, the CDR3 reads TGCGCCAGCAGCTGGACACTAGCGGGGGGGCCGACAGATACGCAGTATTTT. Protein product: CASSWTLAGGPTDTQYF.